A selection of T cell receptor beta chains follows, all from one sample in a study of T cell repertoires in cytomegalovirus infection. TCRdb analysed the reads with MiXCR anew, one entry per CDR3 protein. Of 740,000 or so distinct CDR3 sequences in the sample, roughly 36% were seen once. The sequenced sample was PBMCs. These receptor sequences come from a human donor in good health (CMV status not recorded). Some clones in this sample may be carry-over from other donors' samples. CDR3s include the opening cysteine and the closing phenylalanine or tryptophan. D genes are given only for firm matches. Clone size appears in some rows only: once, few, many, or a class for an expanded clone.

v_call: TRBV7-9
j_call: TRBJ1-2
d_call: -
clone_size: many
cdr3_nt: TGTGCCAGCAGTCGGGACCGCTCCTGGGATGGCTACACCTTC
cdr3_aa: CASSRDRSWDGYTF

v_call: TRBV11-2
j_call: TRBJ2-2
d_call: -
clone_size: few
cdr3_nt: TGTGCCAGCAGCTCATCGACTGACGGCACCGGGGAGCTGTTTTTT
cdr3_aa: CASSSSTDGTGELFF

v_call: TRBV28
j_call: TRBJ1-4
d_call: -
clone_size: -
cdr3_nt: TGTGCCAGCAGAGCACACAGGGTTTTCGGAAAACTGTTTTTT
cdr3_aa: CASRAHRVFGKLFF

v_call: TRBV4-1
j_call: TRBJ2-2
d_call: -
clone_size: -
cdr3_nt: TGCGCCAGCAGCCGATGGTCCGGGGGGAACACCGGGGAGCTGTTTTTT
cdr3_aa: CASSRWSGGNTGELFF

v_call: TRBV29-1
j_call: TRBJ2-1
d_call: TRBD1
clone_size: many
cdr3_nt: TGCAGCGTTGAAGATGTGAGGGGGCCTGTCCTTAGCTCCTACAATGAGCAGTTCTTC
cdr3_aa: CSVEDVRGPVLSSYNEQFF

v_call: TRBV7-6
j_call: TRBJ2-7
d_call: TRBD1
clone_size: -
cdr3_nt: TGTGCCAGCAGCACCCGACAGGGGGTAGACGAGCAGTACTTC
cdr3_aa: CASSTRQGVDEQYF

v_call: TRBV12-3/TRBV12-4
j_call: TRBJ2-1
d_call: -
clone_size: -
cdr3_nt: TGTGCCAGCAGTTTAGGGACCGGGTTGCGGGGTAGCAATGAGCAGTTCTTC
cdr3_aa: CASSLGTGLRGSNEQFF

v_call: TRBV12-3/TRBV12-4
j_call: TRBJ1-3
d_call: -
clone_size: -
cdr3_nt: TGTGCCAGCAGTTCCTCGGGGGGTGGTGGAAACACCATATATTTT
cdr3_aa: CASSSSGGGGNTIYF

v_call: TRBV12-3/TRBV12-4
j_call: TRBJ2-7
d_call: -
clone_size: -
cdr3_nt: TGTGCCAGCAGTTTATGGGGGGCAGGGGAGCAGTACTTC
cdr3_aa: CASSLWGAGEQYF

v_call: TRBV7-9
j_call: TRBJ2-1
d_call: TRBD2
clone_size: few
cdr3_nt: TGTGCCAGCAGCGCACGGGGGGGGTCCTACAATGAGCAGTTCTTC
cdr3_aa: CASSARGGSYNEQFF

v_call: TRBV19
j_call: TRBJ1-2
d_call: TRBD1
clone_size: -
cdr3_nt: TGTGCCAGTAGTTGGAGTCACCAATTACAGGGGGCGGCTAACTATGGCTGCACCTTC
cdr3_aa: CASSWSHQLQGAANYGCTF

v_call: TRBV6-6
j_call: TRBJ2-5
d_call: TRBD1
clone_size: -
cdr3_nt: TGTGCCAGCAGGCCGGGACAGGGTGTGGAGACCCAGTACTTC
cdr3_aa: CASRPGQGVETQYF

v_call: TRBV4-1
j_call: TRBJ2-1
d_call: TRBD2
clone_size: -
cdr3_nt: TGCGCCAGCAGCCAAGATGCGGGAGGCACCTACAATGAGCAGTTCTTC
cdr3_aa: CASSQDAGGTYNEQFF

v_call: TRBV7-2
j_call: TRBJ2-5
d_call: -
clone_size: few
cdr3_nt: TGTGCCAGCAGCTTATATCGAGTTCCAGAGACCCAGTACTTC
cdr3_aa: CASSLYRVPETQYF

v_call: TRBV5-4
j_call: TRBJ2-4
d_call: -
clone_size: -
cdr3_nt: TGTGCCAGCAGCTTGGGGTCAGCCCTAGCCAAAAACATTCAGTACTTC
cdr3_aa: CASSLGSALAKNIQYF

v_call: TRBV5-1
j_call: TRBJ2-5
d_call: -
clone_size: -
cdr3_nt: TGCGCCAGCAGCTTGGTGGCTGGCGGGGGCCAGACCCAGTACTTC
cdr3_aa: CASSLVAGGGQTQYF

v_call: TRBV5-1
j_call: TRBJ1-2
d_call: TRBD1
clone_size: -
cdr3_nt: TGCGCCAGCAGCCCCCCGGCAGGGGGCGCGAGGGGCTACACCTTC
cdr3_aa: CASSPPAGGARGYTF

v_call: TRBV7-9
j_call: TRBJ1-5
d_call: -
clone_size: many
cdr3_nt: TGTGCCAGCAGCTTAGGGGATCAGCCCCAGCATTTT
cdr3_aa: CASSLGDQPQHF

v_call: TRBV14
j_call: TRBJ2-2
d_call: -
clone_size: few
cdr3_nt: TGTGCCAGCAGCCAAGTAAGCTCTCTGGGGGAGCTGTTTTTT
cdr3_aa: CASSQVSSLGELFF

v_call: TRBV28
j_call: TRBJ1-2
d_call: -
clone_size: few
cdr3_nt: TGTGCCAGCAGTTTAGGGGTCGACTATGGCTACACCTTC
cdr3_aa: CASSLGVDYGYTF

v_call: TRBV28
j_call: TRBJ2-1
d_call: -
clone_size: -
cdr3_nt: TGTGCCAGCAGTTCCCGGGACGTCGCTTCCAATGAGCAGTTCTTC
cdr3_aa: CASSSRDVASNEQFF

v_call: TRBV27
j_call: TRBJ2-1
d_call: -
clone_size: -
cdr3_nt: TGTGCCAGCAGTTACGGAACAGGACGAACTGGCAATGAGCAGTTCTTC
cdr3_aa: CASSYGTGRTGNEQFF

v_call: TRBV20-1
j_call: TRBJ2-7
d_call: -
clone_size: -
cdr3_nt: TGCAGTGCTAGTACGGTAGGCGAGCAGTACTTC
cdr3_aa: CSASTVGEQYF

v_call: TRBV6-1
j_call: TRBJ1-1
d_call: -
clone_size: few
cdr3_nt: TGTGCCAGCGCGGCCCCCTTGAACACTGAAGCTTTCTTT
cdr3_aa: CASAAPLNTEAFF

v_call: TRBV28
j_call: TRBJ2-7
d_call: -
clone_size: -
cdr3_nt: TGTGCCAGCAGCATAGAAGGCTACGAGCAGTACTTC
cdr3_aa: CASSIEGYEQYF

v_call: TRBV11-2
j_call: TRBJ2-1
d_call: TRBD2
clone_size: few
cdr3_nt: TGTGCCAGCAGCGACCGACTAGCGGGAGTGAATGAGCAGTTCTTC
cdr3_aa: CASSDRLAGVNEQFF

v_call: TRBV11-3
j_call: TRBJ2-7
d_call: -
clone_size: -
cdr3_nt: TGTGCCAGCAGCTTAGATACCGGACCCTACGAGCAGTACTTC
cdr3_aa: CASSLDTGPYEQYF

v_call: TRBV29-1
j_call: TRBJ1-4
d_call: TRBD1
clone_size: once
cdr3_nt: TGCAGCGTCGTTAAGGGGGCCTTTAATGAAAAACTGTTTTTT
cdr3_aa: CSVVKGAFNEKLFF

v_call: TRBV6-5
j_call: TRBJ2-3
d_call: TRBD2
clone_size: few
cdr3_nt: TGTGCCAGCAGTCAGCCGGGACTAGCGGGAGCTGCAGATACGCAGTATTTT
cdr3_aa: CASSQPGLAGAADTQYF

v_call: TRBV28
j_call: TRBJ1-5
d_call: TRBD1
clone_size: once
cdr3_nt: TGTGCCAGCACCGACACAGGGGTTTATAGCAATCAGCCCCAGCATTTT
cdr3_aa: CASTDTGVYSNQPQHF

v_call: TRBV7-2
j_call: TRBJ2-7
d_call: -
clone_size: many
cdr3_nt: TGTGCCAGCAGCTTAAAGGTACAAGTCGGAGGCGAGCAGTACTTC
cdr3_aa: CASSLKVQVGGEQYF

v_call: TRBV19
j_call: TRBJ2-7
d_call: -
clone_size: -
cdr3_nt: TGTGCCAGTAGTATAGCGACAGAAATCTACGATCAGTACTTC
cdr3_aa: CASSIATEIYDQYF

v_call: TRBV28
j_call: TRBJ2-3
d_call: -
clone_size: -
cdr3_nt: TGTGCCAGCAGCTCTACCGGCCCCAGAGATACGCAGTATTTT
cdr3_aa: CASSSTGPRDTQYF

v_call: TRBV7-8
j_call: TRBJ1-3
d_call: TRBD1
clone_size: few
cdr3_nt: TGTGCCAGCAGCTTCAGGGGGAACTCTGGAAACACCATATATTTT
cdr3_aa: CASSFRGNSGNTIYF

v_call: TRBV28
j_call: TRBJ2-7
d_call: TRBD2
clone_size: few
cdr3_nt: TGTGCCAGCGCCCTGGGAGGGCCTAGCTCCTACGAGCAGTACTTC
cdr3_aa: CASALGGPSSYEQYF

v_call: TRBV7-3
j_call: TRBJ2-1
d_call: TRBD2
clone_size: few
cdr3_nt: TGTGCCAGCAGCACAAGGGGCGGGGGGACCTACAATGAGCAGTTCTTC
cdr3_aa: CASSTRGGGTYNEQFF

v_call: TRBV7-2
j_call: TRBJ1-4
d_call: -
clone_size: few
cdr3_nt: TGTGCCAGCAGCAAGAGGACGACCGGCGAAAAACTGTTTTTT
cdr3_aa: CASSKRTTGEKLFF

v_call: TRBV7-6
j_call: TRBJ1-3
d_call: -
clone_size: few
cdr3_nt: TGTGCCAGCAGCTTAGGGGAAAACCACTCTGGAAACACCATATATTTT
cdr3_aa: CASSLGENHSGNTIYF

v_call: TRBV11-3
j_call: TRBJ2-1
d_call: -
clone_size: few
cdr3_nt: TGTGCCAGCAGCTTAGGGGAGCCAGGGAATGAGCAGTTCTTC
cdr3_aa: CASSLGEPGNEQFF

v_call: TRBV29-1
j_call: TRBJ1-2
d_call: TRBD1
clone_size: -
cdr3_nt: TGCAGCGCGGCGACAGGGTTGGATGGCTACACCTTC
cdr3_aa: CSAATGLDGYTF

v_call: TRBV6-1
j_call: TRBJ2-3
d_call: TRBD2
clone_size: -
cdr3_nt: TGTGCCAGCACCTCTGTCCCGGGACTAGGTCCGTTCACAGATACGCAGTATTTT
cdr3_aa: CASTSVPGLGPFTDTQYF